This T cell receptor beta chain was obtained from a study of T cell responses to AZD1222 COVID-19 vaccine (dated by TCRdb to the early 2020s). Turning to the overall study: TCR sequencing covered some 240 trial participants: some 210 given two doses of AZD1222 and 26 given two doses of MenACWY control vaccine. Trial participants were enrolled by age into subgroups of 18-55, 56-69 and 70-plus years, and approximately 150, 30 and 60 TCR-sequenced participants, respectively, were included in these subgroups. Study-level results and caveats: Only five or six AZD1222 recipients were SARS-CoV-2 seropositive at baseline, limiting conclusions about previously exposed vaccinees. Nearly half of unique spike-specific TCRs reportedly recognized epitopes outside regions mutated in the B.1.351 and B.1.1.7 variants. The whole spike protein was spanned by vaccine-associated CD4 TCRs, and dominant responses were seen in regions 160-218 and 743-854. Because no day 14 peak-response samples were available, the repertoires could be characterized only after the peak T cell response. Participants were mostly white British, with more females than males. The authors suggested clonal diversity may have been underestimated. Spike-specific TCR breadth and depth rose significantly after two AZD1222 doses compared with day 0 and with MenACWY recipients. In the small 56-69-year group, the increase in depth fell short of significance, most likely because of low power.

Per the germline V gene (reference sequence), MNHEY is the CDR1 and SMNVEV is the CDR2. The CDR3 measures 14 amino acids from cysteine to phenylalanine. Only the CDR3 portion is preserved as DNA: 42 bases, with reading frame beginning at the first base. Deletion took 6 bases off V and 4 bases off J, with a span of 16 bases between the germline ends. The CDR3 regions of human TCRbeta chains were analyzed by immunosequencing. The source study handled its data this way. Repertoire TCRs were matched against a reference library of SARS-CoV-2-specific TCRs generated with the MIRA antigen-specificity platform. Breadth was defined as the fraction of unique TCRs that were SARS-CoV-2-associated, and depth was defined as the fraction of total T cells that were SARS-CoV-2-associated. Using the MIRA data, each spike-specific TCR was mapped to the spike region that the TCR reacts to and placed in a CD4 or CD8 class. Log10-transformed breadth and depth values were compared by one-way ANOVA with Sidak's multiple comparisons tests. Drawn from immuneACCESS, this table holds only the in-frame rearrangements with V and J called that TCRdb kept. Clones are partly lost; checked studies trace under half to an unresolved V gene and leave the rest unexplained. V, J and clone size derive from that table, while D and trimming were established from the DNA sequence. The sample profile shows tens of thousands of clones; about 81% of them were found once. The ten largest clones capture over 20% of the sample.

In regard to this clone: Its antigen is currently not known. No base qualities exist here, and no much larger clone lies one base off it.

The sample's time point label, decoded: about 28 days (+/-7) after the second vaccine dose. AZD1222 recipients whose second dose came at about 4 weeks and those whose second dose came at about 12 weeks were combined into one group, since spike-specific TCR depth and breadth did not differ between the two schedules. Samples from vaccinated people were obtained from the UK trials COV001 and COV002, which included a single-blind randomized controlled phase 2/3 trial of AZD1222 (ChAdOx1 nCoV-19) in healthy adults. For TCRbeta chain sequencing, PBMC samples from trial participants were taken at day 0 and at day 28 after the second dose.

Sequenced here: peripheral blood, sampled 28 days after the second AZD1222 dose. The TCR sequence derives from an adult who received the AZD1222 COVID-19 vaccine. The chain is encoded by TRBV27 joined to TRBJ2-7; TRBD1 is a possible D gene, resting on 7 matching bases. The sequenced DNA: TGTGCCAGCAGAGTGCGGGACAGCATTTACGAGCAGTACTTC. It translates to CASRVRDSIYEQYF.